Shown below are 9 T cell receptor beta chains from a single sample sequenced in a study of T cell responses to AZD1222 COVID-19 vaccine. Profiled with immunoSEQ multiplex PCR; TCRdb holds only in-frame clones, not every one. Among 100,000 to 150,000 clones listed, more than 85% were seen once. The source material was peripheral blood, sampled on day 0 of AZD1222 vaccination. Receptors were obtained from an adult in good health.

The genes are TRBV4-2 and TRBJ2-3, with D tentatively TRBD1 or TRBD2 (7 bases each). This CDR3 contains 14 residues. Trimming removed 11 bases at V and 2 bases at J, with 17 bases between. Germline assignment: CDR1 LGHNA and CDR2 YNFKEQ. The CDR3 sequence: CAGRGGGDTDTQYF. The CDR3 DNA follows: TGTGCCGGCCGGGGAGGGGGCGACACAGATACGCAGTATTTT.

The V call is TRBV7-8, the J call TRBJ2-7; no firm D call. CDR1 is SGHVS and CDR2 is FQNEAQ in the germline V gene. V was pared by 2 bases and J by 1 base, with 12 bases between. The CDR3 runs 15 residues. The CDR3 coding sequence is TGTGCCAGCAGCTTACAAAATACCCAGTCCTACGAGCAGTACTTC. It encodes CASSLQNTQSYEQYF.

This clone was counted between two and nine times. V is TRBV25-1 and J is TRBJ1-2; 7 bases are a match to TRBD1. Germline values: CDR1 MGHDK, CDR2 SYGVNS. V shed 1 base, J shed 4 bases, and the junction held 6 bases outside the gene matches. The CDR3 length is 15 residues. The CDR3 here is CASSESLRGLYGYTF. As DNA, the CDR3 is TGTGCCAGCAGTGAATCGCTGAGGGGGCTCTATGGCTACACCTTC.

The CDR3 bases are TGTGCCAGCAGTTTTACAGGGGGAACCTACGAGCAGTACTTC. Amino acids: CASSFTGGTYEQYF. V gene TRBV27 combines with J gene TRBJ2-7; 8 bases are shared with TRBD1. The germline V gene encodes CDR1 MNHEY and CDR2 SMNVEV (reference sequence). This CDR3 region has 14 residues. V lost 3 bases and J lost 2; bases outside the gene matches: 3.

The chain carries TRBV16 and TRBJ2-1, with 8 positions matching TRBD1. In germline, CDR1 is KGHSY, CDR2 FQNENV. The CDR3 contains 13 residues. The junction had 6 bases not matched to a gene; V was cut back by 0 bases and J by 14 bases. CDR3 nucleotides: TGTGCCAGCAGCCAATCGATCGCGGACAGGGAGTTCTTC. Translated, it gives CASSQSIADREFF. The variable domain in full, with the rest retrieved from reference TRBV16 and TRBJ2-1, is GEEVAQTPKHLVRGEGQKAKLYCAPIKGHSYVFWYQQVLKNEFKFLISFQNENVFDETGMPKERFSAKCLPNSPCSLEIQATKLEDSAVYFCASSQSIADREFFGPGTRLTVL.

The genes are TRBV4-2 and TRBJ2-5, with 9 bases aligning to TRBD1. The germline V gene encodes CDR1 LGHNA and CDR2 YNFKEQ. Trimming removed 0 bases from V and 2 bases from J; junction bases left unmatched: 4. CDR3 length: 16 amino acids. Here the CDR3 reads CASSQDGTGIQETQYF. The CDR3 nucleotides are TGTGCCAGCAGCCAAGACGGGACAGGGATACAAGAGACCCAGTACTTC.

The chain recombines TRBV21-1 with TRBJ2-3; the D call TRBD2 from the table was never checked on the DNA. TRBV21-1 is listed as a pseudogene. This CDR3 has 22 residues. The CDR3: CASSKDRVSGSLFPASTDTQYF. The CDR3 DNA is TGTGCCAGCAGCAAAGATCGGGTAAGCGGGAGCCTCTTCCCTGCTAGCACAGATACGCAGTATTTT.

The gene calls are TRBV10-2 and TRBJ2-5; TRBD1 is a possible D gene (6 bases). Per germline, CDR1 WSHSY and CDR2 SAAADI. V lost 2 bases and J lost 1, with 11 bases in between. The CDR3 is 15 amino acids. For the CDR3, the DNA is TGCGCCAGCAGTGAGGGACCAGGGGCCCAAGAGACCCAGTACTTC. Amino acid sequence: CASSEGPGAQETQYF.

The chain combines TRBV12-5 with TRBJ2-7, with D unresolved. The length of the CDR3 is 13 residues. The V end lost 1 base, the J end lost 9 bases, and 13 bases lay between the germline ends. Germline values: CDR1 LGHNT, CDR2 FRNRAP. DNA of the CDR3: TGTGCTAGTGGTTTGGGGCGGATTGCCGGGCAGTACTTC. As protein: CASGLGRIAGQYF.